Below are 24 T cell receptor beta chains sequenced from a single sample in a study of blood T cell repertoires in COVID-19. Sequencing was performed with immunoSEQ multiplex PCR; in TCRdb, only in-frame clones are kept and a portion is missing. The sample lists 190,000 or so clones, about 86% seen once, with around 7% in the top ten. The specimen was PBMCs or T cells enriched from blood (not recorded which). These receptors were taken from a man aged 40-50 years who had recovered from COVID-19.

This rearrangement joins TRBV2 to TRBJ2-4, with 9 bases matching TRBD1. Per the germline V gene, CDR1 is SNHLY and CDR2 is FYNNEI. Trimming at V came to 5 bases and at J to 6 bases, leaving 2 bases not matched to a gene. CDR3 length equals 13 residues. In nucleotides, the CDR3 is TGTGCCAGCAGTCCGACAGGGGGAAACATTCAGTACTTC. Protein product: CASSPTGGNIQYF.

The J gene is TRBJ1-2, the V gene TRBV3-1 (or the pseudogene TRBV3-2); a possible D gene is TRBD1 (5 bases). From germline, CDR1 is LGHDT and CDR2 YNNKEL (reference sequence). The CDR3 runs 11 residues. V was cut by 5 bases and J by 8 bases, with 9 bases left in between. DNA for the CDR3: TGTGCCAGCAGCGACAGAAGAGGCTACACCTTC. This codes for CASSDRRGYTF.

The V gene is TRBV30, the J gene TRBJ1-6; 7 positions agree with TRBD1. The germline gives CDR1 GTSNPN, CDR2 SVGIG (reference sequence). After removal of 7 bases from V and 11 bases from J, the junction contained 11 bases not matched to a gene. The CDR3 contains 13 residues. The chain's CDR3 is CASTDRARPPLHF. The CDR3 region has the DNA TGTGCCTCAACCGACAGGGCCAGGCCACCCCTCCACTTT.

V usage is TRBV5-3 and J usage is TRBJ1-4, with TRBD1 as a possible D gene (6 bases). TRBV5-3 is an ORF, and what it does is uncertain. The CDR3 runs 14 residues. V gave up 0 bases and J gave up 7 bases, with 10 bases separating them. The CDR3 region is CARSLGRGAEKLFF. Here the CDR3 DNA reads TGTGCCAGAAGCTTGGGTCGGGGGGCTGAAAAACTGTTTTTT.

This chain links TRBV5-1 with TRBJ2-3; possibly TRBD2 for D (7 bases). V was clipped by 3 bases and J by 0 bases, with 11 bases between them. The CDR3 runs 15 residues. Germline loops: CDR1 SGHRS, CDR2 YFSETQ. Here the CDR3 DNA reads TGCGCCAGCAGCTCGGGGGGCAGTAGCACAGATACGCAGTATTTT. Translating it yields CASSSGGSSTDTQYF.

This clone has more than one count but fewer than ten. The chain employs TRBV5-6 and TRBJ2-7; 7 bases agree with TRBD1. Trimming took 0 bases from V and 3 from J; bases not matched to a gene: 6. Germline values: CDR1 SGHDT, CDR2 YYEEEE. The CDR3 spans 15 residues. The CDR3 DNA reads TGTGCCAGCAGCTTGGGAGGGGGCGGGTACTACGAGCAGTACTTC. Protein product: CASSLGGGGYYEQYF.

The V gene is TRBV7-2, the J gene TRBJ1-2, with 7 bases matching TRBD1. Germline CDR1 is SGHTA and CDR2 is FQGNSA. The CDR3 sequence is 14 residues long. J was trimmed by 5 bases and V by 3 bases; bases with no gene match: 6. The CDR3 spells CASSFRLQGYGYTF. The CDR3 DNA is TGTGCCAGCAGCTTTAGGTTACAGGGGTATGGCTACACCTTC. Full variable domain (outside the CDR3, taken from reference TRBV7-2 and TRBJ1-2): GAGVSQSPSNKVTEKGKDVELRCDPISGHTALYWYRQSLGQGLEFLIYFQGNSAPDKSGLPSDRFSAERTGGSVSTLTIQRTQQEDSAVYLCASSFRLQGYGYTFGSGTRLTVV.

The CDR3: CASSYTGGGGSEQFF. Written as DNA, the CDR3 is TGTGCCAGCAGTTATACGGGGGGCGGCGGGAGTGAGCAGTTCTTC. The V gene is TRBV6-2 or TRBV6-3, the J gene TRBJ2-1, with D possibly being TRBD2 (7 bases). The germline CDR1 and CDR2 sequences are MNHEY and SVGEGT. The V and J ends lost 3 bases and 9 bases respectively, with 18 bases between them. CDR3 length: 15 amino acids.

The chain employs TRBV9 and TRBJ2-5, with a tentative D call TRBD1 (6 bases). The germline gives CDR1 SGDLS, CDR2 YYNGEE. This CDR3 is built from 15 residues. Between the trimmed V and J ends, which lost 0 bases and 3 bases, there was a span of 12 bases. The CDR3 sequence is CASSVVKGGEETQYF. The DNA for the CDR3 is TGTGCCAGCAGCGTAGTTAAAGGGGGTGAAGAGACCCAGTACTTC.

The chain employs TRBV27 and TRBJ1-1; TRBD1 matches at 7 bases. V lost 4 bases, J lost 6 bases, and 14 bases stayed unmatched. This CDR3 has 16 residues. The germline V gene has CDR1 MNHEY and CDR2 SMNVEV (reference sequence). Here the CDR3 reads CASSSIAKGAWAEAFF. CDR3 nucleotides: TGTGCCAGCAGTTCGATCGCGAAGGGGGCCTGGGCTGAAGCTTTCTTT.

The CDR3 reads CASSEIGGRQPQHF. CDR3 nucleotide sequence: TGTGCCAGCAGTGAGATAGGGGGCCGACAGCCCCAGCATTTT. The gene calls are TRBV2 and TRBJ1-5; 7 bases agree with TRBD1. J was trimmed by 7 bases and V by 3 bases; bases with no gene match: 6. CDR1 and CDR2 from the germline V gene are SNHLY and FYNNEI. The CDR3 runs 14 residues.

The chain has TRBV6-5 and TRBJ1-2; 9 bases agree with TRBD1. The length of the CDR3 is 14 residues. The germline V gene has CDR1 MNHEY and CDR2 SVGAGI. The V and J ends lost 7 bases and 2 bases, in that order; junction bases with no gene match: 5. The CDR3 loop reads CASNGDRDNYGYTF. CDR3 DNA sequence: TGTGCCAGCAACGGGGACAGGGACAACTATGGCTACACCTTC.

The chain recombines TRBV4-1 with TRBJ2-7; D is perhaps TRBD1 (5 bases). Germline V gene data show CDR1 as MGHRA and CDR2 as YSYEKL. With 3 bases removed from V and 7 bases from J, the gap between germline ends came to 19 bases. This CDR3 contains 15 residues. CDR3: CASSQAADSLGEQYF. In nucleotides, the CDR3 is TGCGCCAGCAGCCAGGCCGCCGACAGCCTAGGGGAGCAGTACTTC.

This chain connects TRBV10-1 to TRBJ2-7; 10 bases fit TRBD2. The germline CDR1 and CDR2 sequences are WNHNN and SYGVQD (reference sequence). The CDR3 runs 23 residues. V was clipped by 4 bases and J by 0 bases; unmatched bases: 27. In nucleotides, the CDR3 is TGCGCCAGCAGTGTATCTCGCCGGTACAAAAGGCTAGCGGGGGTCTCTAGCTCCTACGAGCAGTACTTC. Translation gives CASSVSRRYKRLAGVSSSYEQYF.

This clone has a single count. This chain links TRBV7-6 with TRBJ1-1; tentatively, D is TRBD1 (6 bases). CDR1 and CDR2 (germline): SGHVS, FNYEAQ. CDR3 length: 12 amino acids. V was trimmed by 1 base and J by 10 bases, leaving 10 bases between them. The CDR3 loop is CASSLGGGVAFF. In DNA, the CDR3 is TGTGCCAGCAGCTTAGGAGGGGGGGTAGCTTTCTTT.

The chain recombines TRBV6-6 with TRBJ2-5, with 7 nucleotides matching TRBD2. This CDR3 comprises 18 residues. CDR1 and CDR2 (germline): MNHNY, SVGAGI (reference sequence). The J segment lost 4 bases and the V segment lost 5 bases, leaving 19 bases of the junction unmatched. The DNA for the CDR3 is TGTGCCAGCAGTCCGAATATTACCCCGAGGGGAGGGCGAGAGACCCAGTACTTC. It yields the protein CASSPNITPRGGRETQYF.

The chain links TRBV7-3 to TRBJ1-1; D is unresolved. CDR3 length: 13 residues. CDR1 SGHTA and CDR2 FQGTGA come from the germline V gene. V lost 1 base and J lost 1, with 4 bases in between. CDR3 DNA sequence: TGTGCCAGCAGCTTAAGCAGGAACACTGAAGCTTTCTTT. It encodes CASSLSRNTEAFF.

This chain links TRBV28 with TRBJ1-5, with a weak D call TRBD1 (5 bases). Between the trimmed V and J ends, which lost 1 base and 7 bases, there was a span of 5 bases. There are 12 residues in the CDR3. Germline V gives CDR1 MDHEN, CDR2 SYDVKM. The CDR3 reads CASSLSGQPQHF. DNA for the CDR3: TGTGCCAGCAGTTTATCAGGGCAGCCCCAGCATTTT.

V usage is TRBV12-5 and J usage is TRBJ2-3; TRBD2 matches at 15 bases. V dropped 4 bases and J dropped 1; count of bases not matched to a gene: 3. The CDR3 runs 17 residues. Germline V gene lookup returns CDR1 LGHNT and CDR2 FRNRAP. The DNA of the CDR3 is TGTGCTAGTGGTTCCGGGACTAGCGGGAGGCGCACAGATACGCAGTATTTT. Translated: CASGSGTSGRRTDTQYF. Looking up the rest from reference TRBV12-5 and TRBJ2-3 gives the full variable domain: DARVTQTPRHKVTEMGQEVTMRCQPILGHNTVFWYRQTMMQGLELLAYFRNRAPLDDSGMPKDRFSAEMPDATLATLKIQPSEPRDSAVYFCASGSGTSGRRTDTQYFGPGTRLTVL.

The chain carries TRBV6-5 and TRBJ2-1, with TRBD1 matching 8 bases. The junction had 7 bases not matched to a gene; V was cut back by 7 bases and J by 5 bases. The CDR3 has 14 amino acids. Germline V gives CDR1 MNHEY, CDR2 SVGAGI. The CDR3 sequence is CASTSGQAHNEQFF. CDR3 bases: TGTGCCAGCACTTCGGGACAGGCACACAATGAGCAGTTCTTC.

This chain connects TRBV2 to TRBJ1-2; possibly TRBD1 for D (6 bases). Trimming took off 3 bases at V and 11 bases at J, with 10 bases between the two ends. The CDR3 length is 11 residues. CDR1 and CDR2 from the germline V gene are SNHLY and FYNNEI. CDR3 protein: CASSDITGYTF. DNA of the CDR3: TGTGCCAGCAGTGATATTACAGGGTACACCTTC.

This clone has a single count. The genes are TRBV29-1 and TRBJ2-1; TRBD2 might be the D (6 bases). V lost 7 bases, J lost 1 base, and 23 bases lay in between. The germline V gene encodes CDR1 SQVTM and CDR2 ANQGSEA. CDR3 length equals 17 residues. CDR3 DNA sequence: TGCAGCGCCAAAACCGCAGGGCGGCGGGGATCCTACAATGAGCAGTTCTTC. It encodes CSAKTAGRRGSYNEQFF.

The chain is built from TRBV19 and TRBJ2-7, with TRBD2 as a possible D gene (6 bases). The CDR3 runs to 13 residues. The germline V gene has CDR1 LNHDA and CDR2 SQIVND (reference sequence). The germline V and J ends were trimmed by 3 bases and 6 bases, with 12 bases remaining between them. The CDR3 region is CASSIPMGGEQYF. The CDR3 bases are TGTGCCAGTAGTATCCCGATGGGAGGCGAGCAGTACTTC.

The chain couples TRBV6-5 to TRBJ1-2, with D possibly matching TRBD1 (6 bases). The CDR3 consists of 13 residues. Per germline, CDR1 MNHEY and CDR2 SVGAGI. The V and J ends lost 5 bases and 2 bases respectively, with 9 bases between them. The CDR3 DNA is TGTGCCAGCAGTCACCAGGGGAACTATGGCTACACCTTC. It encodes CASSHQGNYGYTF.